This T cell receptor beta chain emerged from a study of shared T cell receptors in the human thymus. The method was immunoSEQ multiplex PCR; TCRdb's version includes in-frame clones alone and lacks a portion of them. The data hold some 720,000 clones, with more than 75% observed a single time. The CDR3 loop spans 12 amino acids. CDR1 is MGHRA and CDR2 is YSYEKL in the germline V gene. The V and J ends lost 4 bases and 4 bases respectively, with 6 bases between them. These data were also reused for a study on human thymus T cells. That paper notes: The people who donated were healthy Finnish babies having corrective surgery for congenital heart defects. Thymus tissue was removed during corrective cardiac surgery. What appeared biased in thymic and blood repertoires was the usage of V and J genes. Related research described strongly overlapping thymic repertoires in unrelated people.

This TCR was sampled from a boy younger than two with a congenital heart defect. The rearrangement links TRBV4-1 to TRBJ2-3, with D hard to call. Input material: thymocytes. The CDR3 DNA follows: TGCGCCAGCAGCCCTGAGGCAGATACGCAGTATTTT. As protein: CASSPEADTQYF.